Below are 27 T cell receptor beta chains sequenced from a single sample in a study of T cell responses to AZD1222 COVID-19 vaccine. TCRdb's table, derived via immunoSEQ multiplex PCR, lists solely in-frame clones and lacks some. The sample lists under 150,000 clones; about 89% were seen once. The sequenced sample was peripheral blood, obtained on day 0 of AZD1222 vaccination. These receptors were collected from an adult in good health.

V usage is TRBV27 and J usage is TRBJ1-2; 7 bases map to TRBD1. Germline CDR1 reads MNHEY; CDR2 reads SMNVEV (reference sequence). V lost 6 bases to trimming and J lost 11 bases; unmatched junction nucleotides: 12. The CDR3 consists of 13 residues. Here the CDR3 DNA reads TGTGCCAGCAGGTCGAATGACAGGGATTATTACACCTTC. It encodes CASRSNDRDYYTF.

V is TRBV5-1 and J is TRBJ2-7; no reliable D call. Germline lookup yields CDR1 SGHRS and CDR2 YFSETQ. The CDR3 runs to 12 residues. Trimming took off 4 bases at V and 0 bases at J, with 5 bases between the two ends. CDR3 coding DNA: TGCGCCAGCAGCCTTAGCTCCTACGAGCAGTACTTC. It translates to CASSLSSYEQYF.

This sequence joins TRBV6-2 or TRBV6-3 and TRBJ1-1; perhaps TRBD1 as D (6 bases). Germline values: CDR1 MNHEY, CDR2 SVGEGT. Deletions cut 0 bases from V and 8 bases from J, with 22 bases between. The CDR3 runs 17 residues. CDR3 DNA sequence: TGTGCCAGCAGTTACTCGACGCAACCCTCTGGGGGCAGCGAAGCTTTCTTT. It specifies CASSYSTQPSGGSEAFF.

This clone was seen once. The chain is built from TRBV2 and TRBJ2-7, with TRBD2 identical over 8 bases. The CDR3 contains 15 residues. Germline lookup yields CDR1 SNHLY and CDR2 FYNNEI. The V and J ends lost 6 bases and 1 base, in that order; junction bases with no gene match: 8. CDR3 sequence: CASRSGAGASYEQYF. CDR3 nucleotide sequence: TGTGCCAGCAGGAGTGGAGCGGGAGCGTCCTACGAGCAGTACTTC.

J is TRBJ1-3 and V is TRBV12-5; D gene uncertain. This CDR3 is built from 15 residues. V lost 4 bases to trimming and J lost 0 bases, with 10 bases between them. Germline assignment: CDR1 LGHNT and CDR2 FRNRAP. The CDR3 reads CASGSATLSGNTIYF. As DNA, the CDR3 is TGTGCTAGTGGTTCCGCGACACTCTCTGGAAACACCATATATTTT. Supplemented by reference TRBV12-5 and TRBJ1-3, the full variable domain reads DARVTQTPRHKVTEMGQEVTMRCQPILGHNTVFWYRQTMMQGLELLAYFRNRAPLDDSGMPKDRFSAEMPDATLATLKIQPSEPRDSAVYFCASGSATLSGNTIYFGEGSWLTVV.

This chain uses TRBV19 with TRBJ1-1; weak D call: TRBD1 (6 bases). This CDR3 region has 14 residues. In germline, CDR1 is LNHDA, CDR2 SQIVND (reference sequence). Trimming stripped 7 bases from V and 6 bases from J, with 18 bases between. The CDR3 DNA follows: TGTGCCAGTACCTGGGGGGGGGCGTTCGCTGAAGCTTTCTTT. This encodes CASTWGGAFAEAFF. Full variable domain (rest looked up from reference TRBV19 and TRBJ1-1): DGGITQSPKYLFRKEGQNVTLSCEQNLNHDAMYWYRQDPGQGLRLIYYSQIVNDFQKGDIAEGYSVSREKKESFPLTVTSAQKNPTAFYLCASTWGGAFAEAFFGQGTRLTVV.

V usage is TRBV5-6 and J usage is TRBJ2-3; a possible D gene is TRBD2 (6 bases). Germline-derived CDR1 and CDR2 are SGHDT and YYEEEE. V was clipped by 2 bases and J by 0 bases, with 10 bases between them. This CDR3 has 15 residues. In DNA form, the CDR3 reads TGTGCCAGCAGCTTCCCGGGGGTCAGCACAGATACGCAGTATTTT. It codes for CASSFPGVSTDTQYF.

The rearrangement uses TRBV14 and TRBJ1-2; D perhaps matches TRBD1 (6 bases). Germline lookup yields CDR1 SGHDN and CDR2 FVKESK. The CDR3 runs 15 residues. V lost 0 bases to trimming and J lost 4 bases, with 12 bases between them. The CDR3, as DNA: TGTGCCAGCAGCCAAGATTATGGACAGAGCTATGGCTACACCTTC. It encodes CASSQDYGQSYGYTF.

The genes are TRBV5-6 and TRBJ1-6, with D unresolved. The ends were cut back, 0 bases at V and 9 bases at J, with 13 bases in the middle. CDR3 length equals 15 residues. From germline, CDR1 is SGHDT and CDR2 YYEEEE. The CDR3 protein is CASSLGRDAGSPLHF. DNA of the CDR3: TGTGCCAGCAGCTTGGGACGGGATGCTGGTTCACCCCTCCACTTT.

This sequence joins TRBV4-3 and TRBJ1-6; D gene unclear. Trimming stripped 0 bases from V and 10 bases from J, with 13 bases between. The germline gives CDR1 LGHNA, CDR2 YSLEER. The CDR3 is 15 amino acids. CDR3 sequence (DNA): TGCGCCAGCAGCCAAGATGACTCAATGAGGTCACCCCTCCACTTT. This sequence encodes CASSQDDSMRSPLHF.

This sequence joins TRBV27 and TRBJ2-2; 12 positions agree with TRBD2. The V gene's germline CDR1 is MNHEY and CDR2 SMNVEV (reference sequence). The CDR3 has 17 amino acids. The V gene end was trimmed by 7 bases and the J gene end by 7 bases; junction bases not matched to a gene: 13. The CDR3 nucleotides read TGTGCCAGCATTCCCCCACGACTAGCGGGAGAGTTCGGGGAGCTGTTTTTT. This translates into CASIPPRLAGEFGELFF.

The chain recombines TRBV7-9 with TRBJ1-3; D is undetermined. The CDR3 sequence is 14 residues long. V gave up 2 bases and J gave up 4 bases, with 9 bases separating them. The V gene's germline CDR1 is SEHNR and CDR2 FQNEAQ (reference sequence). The CDR3 region has the DNA TGTGCCAGCAGCTTATCTACCGGCGGAAACACCATATATTTT. Translated: CASSLSTGGNTIYF.

The chain employs TRBV6-5 and TRBJ2-1; D is unresolved. V dropped 4 bases and J dropped 4 bases, with 14 bases sitting between them. The CDR3 runs to 15 residues. Germline V gene sequence: CDR1 MNHEY, CDR2 SVGAGI. The CDR3: CASSSTREIYNEQFF. The CDR3, as DNA: TGTGCCAGCAGTTCAACCCGAGAAATATACAATGAGCAGTTCTTC.

CDR3 protein: CASSPGGAGGTGELFF. For the CDR3, the DNA is TGTGCCAGCAGCCCCGGGGGAGCGGGGGGGACCGGGGAGCTGTTTTTT. This chain uses TRBV9 with TRBJ2-2; 10 bases agree with TRBD2. The germline V gene encodes CDR1 SGDLS and CDR2 YYNGEE. Losses at the gene ends were 4 bases for V and 5 bases for J; bases not matched to a gene: 8. The CDR3 loop spans 16 amino acids.

Concerning this clone itself: The same CDR3 can be traced to other DNA sequences in this sample. V is TRBV18 and J is TRBJ1-2; D may be TRBD1 (5 bases). This CDR3 is 12 amino acids long. V dropped 6 bases and J dropped 5 bases, with 10 bases sitting between them. The V gene's germline CDR1 is KGHSH and CDR2 LQKENI. The CDR3 is CASSLDTYGYTF. CDR3 coding DNA: TGTGCCAGCTCCCTGGACACTTATGGCTACACCTTC.

A single count supports this clone. The chain employs TRBV7-9 and TRBJ2-3, with no clear D. The V gene's germline CDR1 is SEHNR and CDR2 FQNEAQ (reference sequence). This CDR3 is 14 amino acids long. V lost 0 bases to trimming and J lost 2 bases, with 6 bases between them. CDR3 in amino acids: CASSLAPHTDTQYF. The CDR3 DNA follows: TGTGCCAGCAGCTTAGCTCCACACACAGATACGCAGTATTTT.

V is TRBV18 and J is TRBJ2-7; D unclear. V lost 0 bases and J lost 2, with 5 bases in between. Germline CDR1 and CDR2: KGHSH and LQKENI. The CDR3 totals 13 residues. CDR3 sequence reads: CASSPPGTYEQYF. In DNA, the CDR3 is TGTGCCAGCTCACCACCAGGAACCTACGAGCAGTACTTC.

The V and J genes are TRBV20-1 and TRBJ2-7; D uncertain. The CDR3 consists of 11 residues. Germline V gives CDR1 DFQATT, CDR2 SNEGSKA (reference sequence). The V and J ends lost 1 base and 5 bases respectively, with 6 bases between them. CDR3 sequence: CSARGPNEQYF. As DNA, the CDR3 is TGCAGTGCTAGAGGGCCCAACGAGCAGTACTTC.

The chain is built from TRBV20-1 and TRBJ1-4, with TRBD1 as a possible D gene (5 bases). CDR3 length: 11 amino acids. CDR1 DFQATT and CDR2 SNEGSKA come from the germline V gene (reference sequence). V was clipped by 1 base and J by 9 bases, with 6 bases between them. CDR3 nucleotide sequence: TGCAGTGCTAGAGGGGGACAAAAACTGTTTTTT. Its protein product is CSARGGQKLFF.

This chain connects TRBV5-1 to TRBJ1-5, with 10 bases identical to TRBD1. This CDR3 has 16 amino acids. Germline V gene sequence: CDR1 SGHRS, CDR2 YFSETQ. V shed 0 bases and J 2 bases; nucleotides not matched to a gene: 2. The CDR3 bases are TGCGCCAGCAGCTTGGCGGGGACAGGGGGCAATCAGCCCCAGCATTTT. It specifies CASSLAGTGGNQPQHF.

Here the CDR3 reads CASRPYGRVYEQYF. The DNA for the CDR3 is TGTGCCAGCAGACCCTACGGGAGGGTGTACGAGCAGTACTTC. This sequence joins TRBV3-1 (or the pseudogene TRBV3-2) and TRBJ2-7; 8 nucleotides align to TRBD2. The CDR3 loop spans 14 amino acids. Per the germline V gene, CDR1 is LGHDT and CDR2 is YNNKEL (reference sequence). With V trimmed by 6 bases and J by 4 bases, 8 bases remained unmatched.

Here the CDR3 DNA reads TGTGCCAGCAGCTTGTCGGGCGGGTTGAACACCGGGGAGCTGTTTTTT. This gives the protein CASSLSGGLNTGELFF. The chain employs TRBV5-4 and TRBJ2-2; D might be TRBD2 (5 bases). Trimming removed 1 base at V and 1 base at J, with 11 bases between. CDR1 SGHNT and CDR2 YYREEE come from the germline V gene (reference sequence). CDR3 length equals 16 residues.

V is TRBV5-1 and J is TRBJ2-5; possibly TRBD2 for D (5 bases). Trimming took 4 bases from V and 5 from J, leaving 24 bases between them. CDR1 and CDR2 (germline): SGHRS, YFSETQ. The CDR3 covers 17 residues. Here the CDR3 DNA reads TGCGCCAGCAGCGGGTCGGGGTGGAGCTCGGCGACCGAGACCCAGTACTTC. Translated, it gives CASSGSGWSSATETQYF. The full variable domain, its missing parts supplied by reference TRBV5-1 and TRBJ2-5, is KAGVTQTPRYLIKTRGQQVTLSCSPISGHRSVSWYQQTPGQGLQFLFEYFSETQRNKGNFPGRFSGRQFSNSRSEMNVSTLELGDSALYLCASSGSGWSSATETQYFGPGTRLLVL.

This rearrangement joins TRBV20-1 to TRBJ2-5; 12 bases are a match to TRBD2. V trimming: 3 bases; J trimming: 3 bases; junction bases outside the gene matches: 2. Germline values: CDR1 DFQATT, CDR2 SNEGSKA (reference sequence). The CDR3 extends over 14 amino acids. In DNA, the CDR3 is TGCAGTGCTAGTTGGACTAGCGGGGAAGAGACCCAGTACTTC. Translation: CSASWTSGEETQYF.

This chain uses TRBV9 with TRBJ2-1, with no clear D. Germline V lookup: CDR1 SGDLS, CDR2 YYNGEE. The CDR3 runs to 13 residues. V gave up 0 bases and J gave up 3 bases, with 4 bases separating them. The CDR3 coding sequence is TGTGCCAGCAGCGTAGGGGACTACAATGAGCAGTTCTTC. Encoded protein: CASSVGDYNEQFF.

The genes are TRBV7-9 and TRBJ1-2; the D gene is possibly TRBD1 (6 bases). Germline V gene lookup returns CDR1 SEHNR and CDR2 FQNEAQ (reference sequence). V shed 0 bases and J shed 0 bases, with 11 bases lying between them. The CDR3 has 16 amino acids. The CDR3, as DNA: TGTGCCAGCAGCTTAGCTGGACAGAGCACTAACTATGGCTACACCTTC. This encodes CASSLAGQSTNYGYTF.

V usage is TRBV18 and J usage is TRBJ1-4; 7 bases agree with TRBD1. CDR1 and CDR2 from the germline V gene are KGHSH and LQKENI. The CDR3 spans 15 residues. Trimming cost V 1 base and J 1 base; bases outside gene matches: 0. The CDR3 sequence: CASSPRQGTNEKLFF. DNA of the CDR3: TGTGCCAGCTCACCACGACAGGGAACTAATGAAAAACTGTTTTTT.